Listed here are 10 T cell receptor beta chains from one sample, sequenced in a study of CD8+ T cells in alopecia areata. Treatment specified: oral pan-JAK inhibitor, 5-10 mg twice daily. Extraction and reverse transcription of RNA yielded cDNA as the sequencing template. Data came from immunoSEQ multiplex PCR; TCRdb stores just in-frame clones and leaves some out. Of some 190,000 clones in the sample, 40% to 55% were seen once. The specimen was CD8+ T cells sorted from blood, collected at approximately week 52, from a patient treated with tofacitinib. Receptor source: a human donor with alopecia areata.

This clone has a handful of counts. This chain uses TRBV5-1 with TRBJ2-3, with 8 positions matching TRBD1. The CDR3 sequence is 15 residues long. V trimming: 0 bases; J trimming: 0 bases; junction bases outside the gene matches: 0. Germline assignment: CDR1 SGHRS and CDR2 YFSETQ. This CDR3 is CASSLGQGSTDTQYF. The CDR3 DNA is TGCGCCAGCAGCTTGGGACAGGGGAGCACAGATACGCAGTATTTT.

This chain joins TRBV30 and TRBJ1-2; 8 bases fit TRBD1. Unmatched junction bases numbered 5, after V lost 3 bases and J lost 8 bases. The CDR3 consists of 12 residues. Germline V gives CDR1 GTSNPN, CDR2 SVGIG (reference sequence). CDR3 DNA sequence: TGTGCCTGGAGAAAGAGACAGGGGGGCTACACCTTC. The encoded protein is CAWRKRQGGYTF.

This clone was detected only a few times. CDR3 loop: CASSLAKLTEQYF. The CDR3 nucleotides read TGTGCCAGCAGCTTAGCGAAGCTGACGGAGCAGTACTTC. The genes are TRBV11-2 and TRBJ2-7; D is unresolved. CDR1 SGHAT and CDR2 FQNNGV come from the germline V gene. The V and J ends lost 1 base and 7 bases respectively, with 11 bases between them. The CDR3 has 13 amino acids. Looking up the rest from reference TRBV11-2 and TRBJ2-7 gives the full variable domain: EAGVAQSPRYKIIEKRQSVAFWCNPISGHATLYWYQQILGQGPKLLIQFQNNGVVDDSQLPKDRFSAERLKGVDSTLKIQPAKLEDSAVYLCASSLAKLTEQYFGPGTRLTVT.

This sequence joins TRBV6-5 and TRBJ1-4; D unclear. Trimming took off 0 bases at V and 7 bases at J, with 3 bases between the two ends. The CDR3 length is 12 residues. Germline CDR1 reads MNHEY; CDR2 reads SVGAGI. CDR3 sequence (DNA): TGTGCCAGCAGTTACTCGGGTGAAAAACTGTTTTTT. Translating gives CASSYSGEKLFF.

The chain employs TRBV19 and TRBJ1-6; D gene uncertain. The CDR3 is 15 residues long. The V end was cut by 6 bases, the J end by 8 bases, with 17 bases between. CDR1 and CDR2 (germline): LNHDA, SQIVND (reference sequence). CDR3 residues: CASRPTPGGDSPLHF. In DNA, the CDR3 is TGTGCCAGTAGACCAACACCGGGTGGGGATTCACCCCTCCACTTT.

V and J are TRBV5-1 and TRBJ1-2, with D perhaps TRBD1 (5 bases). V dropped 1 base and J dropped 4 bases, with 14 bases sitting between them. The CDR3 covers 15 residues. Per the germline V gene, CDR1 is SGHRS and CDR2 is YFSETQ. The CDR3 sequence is CASSLFGAEGYGYTF. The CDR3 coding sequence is TGCGCCAGCAGCTTGTTCGGGGCCGAGGGCTATGGCTACACCTTC.

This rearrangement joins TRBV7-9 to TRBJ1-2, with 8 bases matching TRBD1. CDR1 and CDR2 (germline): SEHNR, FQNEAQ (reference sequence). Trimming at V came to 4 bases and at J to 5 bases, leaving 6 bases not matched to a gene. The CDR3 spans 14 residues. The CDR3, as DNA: TGTGCCAGCAGCTGGGTTCAGGGGGCTTATGGCTACACCTTC. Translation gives CASSWVQGAYGYTF.

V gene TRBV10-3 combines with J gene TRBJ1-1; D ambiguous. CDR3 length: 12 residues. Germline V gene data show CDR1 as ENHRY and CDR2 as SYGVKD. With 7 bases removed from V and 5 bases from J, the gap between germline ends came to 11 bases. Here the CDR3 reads CAIMAGGTEAFF. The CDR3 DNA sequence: TGTGCCATCATGGCAGGTGGAACTGAAGCTTTCTTT.

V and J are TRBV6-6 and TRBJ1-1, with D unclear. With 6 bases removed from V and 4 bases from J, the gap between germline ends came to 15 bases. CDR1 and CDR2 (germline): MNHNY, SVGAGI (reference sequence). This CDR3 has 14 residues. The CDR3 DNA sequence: TGTGCCAGCAGCCCTCGGGAGACTGTCACTGAAGCTTTCTTT. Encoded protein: CASSPRETVTEAFF.

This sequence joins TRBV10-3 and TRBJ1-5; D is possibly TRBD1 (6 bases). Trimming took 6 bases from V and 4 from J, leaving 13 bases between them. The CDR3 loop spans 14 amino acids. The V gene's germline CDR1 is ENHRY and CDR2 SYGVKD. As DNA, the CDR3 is TGTGCCATCAGGTCAGGGGAGGGAAATCAGCCCCAGCATTTT. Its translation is CAIRSGEGNQPQHF.